The clone carrying this T cell receptor beta chain was seen a single time. Its antigen is currently unknown. This sample was taken from a study of T cell responses to AZD1222 COVID-19 vaccine. Study results and caveats: There were repertoire samples only from the period after the peak T cell response. Across the whole spike, CD4 TCRs peaked at regions 160-218 and 743-854. Seropositive at baseline were only a handful of AZD1222 recipients.

Clones were sequenced by immunoSEQ multiplex PCR, and TCRdb holds only the in-frame ones, with some missing. The sample holds roughly 30,000 clones, 70% to 80% seen once. The germline gives CDR1 SGHAT, CDR2 FQNNGV. The V segment lost 5 bases and the J segment 0 bases; nucleotides outside the gene matches: 14. CDR3 length equals 19 residues. The rearrangement joins TRBV11-2 to TRBJ2-4; 9 nucleotides match TRBD1. Material: peripheral blood, obtained 28 days after the second AZD1222 dose. The receptor comes from an adult who received the AZD1222 COVID-19 vaccine. This CDR3 is CASSVAGTGQPLAKNIQYF. CDR3 DNA sequence: TGTGCCAGCAGCGTTGCCGGGACAGGGCAACCTTTAGCCAAAAACATTCAGTACTTC.